The sample holds many counts of the clone carrying this TCR beta chain. Its antigen remains unknown. The sample originates from a study of identical twins. TCRdb processed the 5' RACE reads anew with MiXCR; each CDR3 protein has one entry. The repertoire has 350,000 to 400,000 distinct CDR3 sequences, 7% to 9.5% of them found once; the top ten carry roughly 8.9%. Regarding the study as a whole: Modelling underestimated the level of out-of-frame TCR alpha sharing observed in monozygotic twins. Memory repertoires showed no such pattern, whereas abundant cord blood beta clonotypes carried fewer insertions. When twins shared out-of-frame alpha sequences, those sequences had excess low generation probability. Not following the same donors, the study drew its conclusions from cross-sectional statistical analysis.

What was sequenced was naive T cells sorted from blood. The TCR originated in a woman between 50 and 59 years old in good health.

The CDR3: CSVGGSGRYNEQFF. The CDR3 DNA is TGCAGCGTCGGAGGGAGCGGGAGGTACAATGAGCAGTTCTTC. The chain couples TRBV29-1 to TRBJ2-1; 9 bases line up with TRBD2. CDR1 and CDR2 (germline): SQVTM, ANQGSEA. After removal of 6 bases from V and 4 bases from J, the junction contained 7 bases not matched to a gene. The CDR3 is 14 amino acids.